These T cell receptor beta chains were read from a single sample in a study of shared clonotypes between healthy human individuals. Sequenced by immunoSEQ multiplex PCR; TCRdb stores in-frame clones only, minus some. The data show 1.5 million to 2.5 million clones, with roughly 95% seen just once and more than 0.9% held by the top ten. Sample: naive CD8+ T cells sorted from blood. The receptors were sampled from a man between 18 and 35 years old in good health. Both conserved end residues are part of each CDR3. Fields, in order: clone size, D gene, J gene, V gene, CDR3 DNA, CDR3 protein. The D gene is left open where the match is weak. For some rows the clone size is stated as once, few or many, or as a class when expanded; others skip it.

>-|-|TRBJ2-1|TRBV29-1
TGCAGCGTTGAAGTCAGTCGACAGTTCTTC
CSVEVSRQFF
>-|TRBD2|TRBJ2-1|TRBV19
TGTGCCAGTAGTATAGTGGCGGGGGGAAGTAATGAGCAGTTCTTC
CASSIVAGGSNEQFF
>-|-|TRBJ2-5|TRBV7-2
TGTGCCAGCAGCCCCTCAATGGGGGGAATTAGGGTTGAAGAGACCCAGTACTTC
CASSPSMGGIRVEETQYF
>-|-|TRBJ1-4|TRBV14
TGTGCCAGCAGCCCAGCCCATAGGAATGAAAAACTGTTTTTT
CASSPAHRNEKLFF
>-|-|TRBJ2-5|TRBV7-8
TGTGCCAGCAGCCCATTGTTGCGGTCCTCAGAGACCCAGTACTTC
CASSPLLRSSETQYF
>-|TRBD1|TRBJ2-7|TRBV9
TGTGCCAGCAGCGTTGGGACAGGGGGCGGTGAGCAGTACTTC
CASSVGTGGGEQYF
>-|-|TRBJ1-3|TRBV13
TGTGCCAGCAGACAGGGTGCAGGTAACACCATATATTTT
CASRQGAGNTIYF
>-|-|TRBJ2-2|TRBV27
TGTGCCAGCAGTTTATTGGGGGTGGTGAACACCGGGGAGCTGTTTTTT
CASSLLGVVNTGELFF
>-|TRBD1|TRBJ1-5|TRBV9
TGTGCCAGCAGCCCGACAGGGAGCAATCAGCCCCAGCATTTT
CASSPTGSNQPQHF
>-|TRBD2|TRBJ2-7|TRBV6-5
TGTGCCACCACAGAGGCTAGCGGGGACTTTTACGAGCAGTACTTC
CATTEASGDFYEQYF
>-|-|TRBJ1-2|TRBV7-9
TGTGCCAGCAGCTCGAGGGTGGGCATCTTGGGCTACACCTTC
CASSSRVGILGYTF
>-|-|TRBJ1-1|TRBV30
TGTGCCTGGACACAAGCAATTGAAGCTTTCTTT
CAWTQAIEAFF
>-|-|TRBJ1-4|TRBV21-1
TGTGCCAGCAGACTTAACAGGGGGCCCAGCGAAAAACTGTTTTTT
CASRLNRGPSEKLFF
>once|TRBD1|TRBJ1-2|TRBV9
TGTGCCAGCAGCGTGGCCCTGACAGGGGAAGAGCACTATGGCTACACCTTC
CASSVALTGEEHYGYTF
>-|TRBD2|TRBJ2-1|TRBV19
TGTGCCAGTACCCCCAGGGGTCTAGCGGGGGGGGTATACAATGAGCAGTTCTTC
CASTPRGLAGGVYNEQFF
>-|-|TRBJ2-1|TRBV28
TGTGCCAGCAGTCCCACGAATTCCTACAATGAGCAGTTCTTC
CASSPTNSYNEQFF
>once|-|TRBJ1-2|TRBV13
TGTGCCAGCAGCGAAGAACAGGGCCCGGTAGAGTATGGCTACACCTTC
CASSEEQGPVEYGYTF
>-|TRBD1|TRBJ2-7|TRBV28
TGTGCCAGCAGTCCGGACAGGGACGAGCAGTACTTC
CASSPDRDEQYF
>once|-|TRBJ1-1|TRBV5-1
TGCGCCAGCAGCCTATTGGACGGCCCTGGCACTGAAGCTTTCTTT
CASSLLDGPGTEAFF
>-|-|TRBJ2-3|TRBV13
TGTGCCAGCAGGCCTGGCGCCAGGGGACTTGCATTTAGCACAGATACGCAGTATTTT
CASRPGARGLAFSTDTQYF
>-|TRBD2|TRBJ2-3|TRBV19
TGTGCCAGCGCGGGGGGGCCGTGGGCAGATACGCAGTATTTT
CASAGGPWADTQYF
>-|-|TRBJ2-7|TRBV13
TGTGCCAGCAGCTTAGGTTCCACCTACGAGCAGTACTTC
CASSLGSTYEQYF
>-|-|TRBJ1-1|TRBV9
TGTGCCAGCAGCCCGGAGGGGGGGGTGAACACTGAAGCTTTCTTT
CASSPEGGVNTEAFF
>-|-|TRBJ2-1|TRBV4-3
TGCGCCAGCGGGTCGATGGGGGCCTACAATGAGCAGTTCTTC
CASGSMGAYNEQFF
>-|TRBD2|TRBJ2-7|TRBV5-4
TGTGCCAGCAGCGAGGGACTAGCGGGGCCCTACGAGCAGTACTTC
CASSEGLAGPYEQYF
>-|-|TRBJ2-1|TRBV25-1
TGTGCCAGCAGTGAATTGGGGGCACGCTCCTACAATGAGCAGTTCTTC
CASSELGARSYNEQFF
>-|-|TRBJ1-1|TRBV9
TGTGCCAGCAGCCAGGACAGCATGAACACTGAAGCTTTCTTT
CASSQDSMNTEAFF
>-|-|TRBJ2-3|TRBV6-5
TGTGCCAGCAGTTACTCGTTAGGGAGCCGGGATACGCAGTATTTT
CASSYSLGSRDTQYF
>-|-|TRBJ1-1|TRBV4-2
TGTGCCAGCAGCGAAGGGGAGGAGATCACTGAAGCTTTCTTT
CASSEGEEITEAFF
>-|TRBD1|TRBJ2-1|TRBV6-1
TGTGCCAGCAGTGAAGGGACAGGGTGGAATGAGCAGTTCTTC
CASSEGTGWNEQFF
>-|-|TRBJ2-7|TRBV13
TGTGCCAGCAGCTATACAGGCGACGGACCGGTGGAGGAGCAGTACTTC
CASSYTGDGPVEEQYF
>-|TRBD2|TRBJ2-1|TRBV19
TGTGCCAGTAGTGACCTAAGCGGGAGGTTGGACAATGAGCAGTTCTTC
CASSDLSGRLDNEQFF
>-|-|TRBJ2-1|TRBV10-2
TGCGCCAGCAGTGATACGGGTGAGCAGTTCTTC
CASSDTGEQFF
>-|TRBD2|TRBJ2-1|TRBV27
TGTGCCAGCAGTCCGTCAGCGGGGGAGTCCTACAATGAGCAGTTCTTC
CASSPSAGESYNEQFF
>-|-|TRBJ2-7|TRBV5-8
TGTGCCAGCAGCCCGGTCTTAGGGTACGAGCAGTACTTC
CASSPVLGYEQYF
>-|-|TRBJ2-3|TRBV6-5
TGTGCCAGCAACAGCGGCACTGACGTAGATACGCAGTATTTT
CASNSGTDVDTQYF
>once|TRBD2|TRBJ2-3|TRBV6-1
TGTGCCAGCAGTGAAGATATTAGCGGGGGCACGGGGAATACGCAGTATTTT
CASSEDISGGTGNTQYF
>once|-|TRBJ2-7|TRBV5-8
TGTGCCAGCAGCGGTGGACAGAGGACGTACGAGCAGTACTTC
CASSGGQRTYEQYF
>-|-|TRBJ1-2|TRBV7-2
TGTGCCAGCAGCTTAGGTTACCCAGGGGCAAACTATGGCTACACCTTC
CASSLGYPGANYGYTF
>-|TRBD2|TRBJ2-7|TRBV2
TGTGCCAGCAGTGACGGAGCGGGAGATCCCGCCTACGAGCAGTACTTC
CASSDGAGDPAYEQYF
>-|TRBD1|TRBJ2-5|TRBV13
TGTGCCAGCAGCGGGACAGGGACGGAGACCCAGTACTTC
CASSGTGTETQYF
>-|-|TRBJ1-4|TRBV27
TGTGCCAGCAGTTTACTCCCCGGCCAGGTTAATGAAAAACTGTTTTTT
CASSLLPGQVNEKLFF
>-|-|TRBJ2-5|TRBV10-1
TGCGCCAGCAGTGACAGCGGCCGCGAAGAGACCCAGTACTTC
CASSDSGREETQYF
>-|TRBD2|TRBJ2-7|TRBV6-5
TGTGCCAGCAGTACGGGACTAGCGATTCACGAGCAGTACTTC
CASSTGLAIHEQYF
>-|TRBD1|TRBJ2-7|TRBV6-6
TGTGCCAGCAGTTACGGAGGACAGGGTTACGAGCAGTACTTC
CASSYGGQGYEQYF
>-|TRBD2|TRBJ2-3|TRBV10-3
TGTGCCACCACCGAAACTCAAGCGGGAGGTCTGGCAGATACGCAGTATTTT
CATTETQAGGLADTQYF
>-|-|TRBJ2-7|TRBV4-1
TGCGCCAGCAGCCAAGATCGTGGGTCCTACGAGCAGTACTTC
CASSQDRGSYEQYF
>-|-|TRBJ1-5|TRBV27
TGTGCCAGCAGTTTTGCAGGCGTGAATCAGCCCCAGCATTTT
CASSFAGVNQPQHF
>-|TRBD2|TRBJ2-3|TRBV7-2
TGTGCCAGCAGCTTTGGACTAGCGGGGGGGGAAGATACGCAGTATTTT
CASSFGLAGGEDTQYF
>-|TRBD2|TRBJ2-5|TRBV27
TGTGCCAGCAGCCCACTAGCGGGGTGGGAGACCCAGTACTTC
CASSPLAGWETQYF
>-|-|TRBJ2-7|TRBV5-6
TGTGCCAGCAGCTTGGCCCAGACAAGCTCCTACGAGCAGTACTTC
CASSLAQTSSYEQYF
>-|TRBD1|TRBJ2-1|TRBV4-1
TGCGCCAGCAGCCCTCAGGGGGCTGGTAATGAGCAGTTCTTC
CASSPQGAGNEQFF